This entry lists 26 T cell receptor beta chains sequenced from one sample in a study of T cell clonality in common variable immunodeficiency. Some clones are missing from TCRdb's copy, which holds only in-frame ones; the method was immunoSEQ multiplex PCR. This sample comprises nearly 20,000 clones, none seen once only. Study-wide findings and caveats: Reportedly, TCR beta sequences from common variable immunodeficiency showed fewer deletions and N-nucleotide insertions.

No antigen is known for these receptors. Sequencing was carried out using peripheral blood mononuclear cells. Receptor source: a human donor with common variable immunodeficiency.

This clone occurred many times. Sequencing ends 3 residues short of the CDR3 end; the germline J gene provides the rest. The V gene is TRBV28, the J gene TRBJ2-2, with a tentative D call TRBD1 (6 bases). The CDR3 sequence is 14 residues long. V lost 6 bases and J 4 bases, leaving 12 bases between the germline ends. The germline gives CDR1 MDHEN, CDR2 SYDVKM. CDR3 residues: CASRRLGATGELFF. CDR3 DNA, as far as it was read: TGTGCCAGCAGGCGGTTGGGGGCCACCGGGGAG.

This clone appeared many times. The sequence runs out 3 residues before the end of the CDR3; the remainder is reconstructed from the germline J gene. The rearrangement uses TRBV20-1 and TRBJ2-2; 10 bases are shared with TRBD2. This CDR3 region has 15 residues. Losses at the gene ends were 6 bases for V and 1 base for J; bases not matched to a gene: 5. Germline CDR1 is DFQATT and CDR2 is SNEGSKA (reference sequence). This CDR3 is CSATTSGVNTGELFF. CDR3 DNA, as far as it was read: TGCAGTGCAACAACTAGCGGGGTGAACACCGGGGAG.

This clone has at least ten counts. The CDR3 reads CASSLAGRKDEKLFF. The sequenced part of the CDR3 DNA is TGCGCCAGCAGCTTGGCGGGGAGAAAGGACGAAAAA. The rearrangement links TRBV5-1 to TRBJ1-4; D is uncertain. The read terminates 3 residues ahead of where the CDR3 ends, so the germline J gene completes it. Deletions cut 0 bases from V and 8 bases from J, with 14 bases between. The CDR3 sequence is 15 residues long. Germline V gene sequence: CDR1 SGHRS, CDR2 YFSETQ.

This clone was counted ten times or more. This CDR3 is CSAKQGPSGNSPLHF. The DNA read from the CDR3 is TGCAGTGCTAAACAGGGTCCTTCAGGGAATTCACCC. The chain employs TRBV20-1 and TRBJ1-6; D is perhaps TRBD1 (6 bases). Read data end 3 residues before the CDR3 end; the end is taken from the germline J gene. The CDR3 length is 15 residues. V was cut by 4 bases and J by 7 bases, with 17 bases left in between. In germline, CDR1 is DFQATT, CDR2 SNEGSKA (reference sequence).

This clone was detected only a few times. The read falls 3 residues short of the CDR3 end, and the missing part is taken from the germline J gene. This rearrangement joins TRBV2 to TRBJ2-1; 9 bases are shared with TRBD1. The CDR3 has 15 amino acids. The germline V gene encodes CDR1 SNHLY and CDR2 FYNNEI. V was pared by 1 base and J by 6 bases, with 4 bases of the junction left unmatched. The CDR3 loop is CASSEGTGEINEQFF. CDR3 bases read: TGTGCCAGCAGTGAAGGGACAGGGGAGATCAATGAG. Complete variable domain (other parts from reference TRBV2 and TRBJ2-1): EPEVTQTPSHQVTQMGQEVILRCVPISNHLYFYWYRQILGQKVEFLVSFYNNEISEKSEIFDDQFSVERPDGSNFTLKIRSTKLEDSAMYFCASSEGTGEINEQFFGPGTRLTVL.

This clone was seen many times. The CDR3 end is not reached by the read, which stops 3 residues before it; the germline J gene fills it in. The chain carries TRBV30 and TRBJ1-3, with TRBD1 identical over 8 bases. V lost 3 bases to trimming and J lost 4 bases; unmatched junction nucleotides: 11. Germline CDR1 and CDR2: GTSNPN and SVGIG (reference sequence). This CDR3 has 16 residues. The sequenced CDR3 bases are TGTGCCTGGAGAGTTCCCGGACAGGGTGCCGGAAACACC. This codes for CAWRVPGQGAGNT. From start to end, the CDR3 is CAWRVPGQGAGNTIYF.

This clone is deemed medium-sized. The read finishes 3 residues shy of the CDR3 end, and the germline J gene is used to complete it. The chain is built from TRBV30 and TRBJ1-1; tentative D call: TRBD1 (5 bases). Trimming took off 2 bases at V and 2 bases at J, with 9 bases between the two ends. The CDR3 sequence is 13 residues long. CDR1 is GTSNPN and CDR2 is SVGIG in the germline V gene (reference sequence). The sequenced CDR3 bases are TGTGCCTGGAGTCCTGACAGCAACACTGAA. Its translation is CAWSPDSNTE. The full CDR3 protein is CAWSPDSNTEAFF.

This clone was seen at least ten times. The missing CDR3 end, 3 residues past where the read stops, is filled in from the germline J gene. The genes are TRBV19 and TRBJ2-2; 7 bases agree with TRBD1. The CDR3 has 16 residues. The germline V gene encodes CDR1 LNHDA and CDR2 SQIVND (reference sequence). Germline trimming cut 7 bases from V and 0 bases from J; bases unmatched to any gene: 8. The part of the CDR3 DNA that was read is TGTGCCAGTACGACCTCCGGGACAGCGAACACCGGGGAG. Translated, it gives CASTTSGTANTGE. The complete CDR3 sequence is CASTTSGTANTGELFF.

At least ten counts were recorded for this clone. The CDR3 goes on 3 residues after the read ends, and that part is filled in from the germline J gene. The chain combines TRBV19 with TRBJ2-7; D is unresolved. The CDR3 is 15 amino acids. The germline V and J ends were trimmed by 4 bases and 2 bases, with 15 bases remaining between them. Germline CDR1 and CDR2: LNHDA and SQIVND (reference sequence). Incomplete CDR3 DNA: TGTGCCAGTAGTACCGACACCACCTCCCCCTACGAG. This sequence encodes CASSTDTTSPYE. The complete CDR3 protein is CASSTDTTSPYEQYF.

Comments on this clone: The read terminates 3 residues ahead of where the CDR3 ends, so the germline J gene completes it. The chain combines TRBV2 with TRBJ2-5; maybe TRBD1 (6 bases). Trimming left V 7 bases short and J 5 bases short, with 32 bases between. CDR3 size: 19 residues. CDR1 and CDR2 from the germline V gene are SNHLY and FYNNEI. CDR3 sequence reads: CASKHWATPVRGMAETQYF. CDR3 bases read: TGTGCCAGCAAACATTGGGCCACCCCAGTGAGGGGGATGGCGGAGACC.

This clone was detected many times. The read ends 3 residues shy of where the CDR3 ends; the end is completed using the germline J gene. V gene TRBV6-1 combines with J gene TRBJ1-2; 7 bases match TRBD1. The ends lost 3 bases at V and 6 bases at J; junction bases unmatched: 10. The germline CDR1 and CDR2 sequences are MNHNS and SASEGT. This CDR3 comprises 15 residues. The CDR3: CASSDETPGQNGYTF. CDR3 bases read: TGTGCCAGCAGTGATGAAACACCGGGACAGAATGGC.

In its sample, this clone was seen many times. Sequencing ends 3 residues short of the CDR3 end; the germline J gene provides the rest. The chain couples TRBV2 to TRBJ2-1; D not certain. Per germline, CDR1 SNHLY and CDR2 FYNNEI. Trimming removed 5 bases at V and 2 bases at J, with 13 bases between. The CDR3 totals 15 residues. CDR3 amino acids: CASSPAELAYNEQFF. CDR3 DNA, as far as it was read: TGTGCCAGCAGTCCTGCGGAGCTAGCCTACAATGAG.

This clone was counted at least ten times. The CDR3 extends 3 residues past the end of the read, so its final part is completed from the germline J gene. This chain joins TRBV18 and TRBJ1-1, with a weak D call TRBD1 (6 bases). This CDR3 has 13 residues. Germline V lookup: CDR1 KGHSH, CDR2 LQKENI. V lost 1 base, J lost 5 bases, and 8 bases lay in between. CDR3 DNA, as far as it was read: TGTGCCAGCTCACCACTTGGACAGACTGAA. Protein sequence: CASSPLGQTE. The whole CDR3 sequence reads CASSPLGQTEAFF. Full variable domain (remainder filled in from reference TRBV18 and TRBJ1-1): NAGVMQNPRHLVRRRGQEARLRCSPMKGHSHVYWYRQLPEEGLKFMVYLQKENIIDESGMPKERFSAEFPKEGPSILRIQQVVRGDSAAYFCASSPLGQTEAFFGQGTRLTVV.

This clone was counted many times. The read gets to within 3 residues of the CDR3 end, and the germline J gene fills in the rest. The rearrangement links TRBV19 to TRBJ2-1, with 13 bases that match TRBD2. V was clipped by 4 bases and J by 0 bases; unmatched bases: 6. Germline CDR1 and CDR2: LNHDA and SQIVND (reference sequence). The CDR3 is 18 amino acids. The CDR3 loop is CASSKTSGRTSSYNEQFF. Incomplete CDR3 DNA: TGTGCCAGTAGTAAGACTAGCGGGAGGACCTCCTCCTACAATGAG.

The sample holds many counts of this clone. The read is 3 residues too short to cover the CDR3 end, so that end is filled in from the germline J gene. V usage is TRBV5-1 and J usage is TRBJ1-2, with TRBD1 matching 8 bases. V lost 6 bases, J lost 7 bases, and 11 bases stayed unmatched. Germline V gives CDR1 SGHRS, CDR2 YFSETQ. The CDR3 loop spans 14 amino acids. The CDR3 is CASTHLQGEAGYTF. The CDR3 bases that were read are TGCGCCAGCACCCATCTACAGGGGGAGGCTGGC.

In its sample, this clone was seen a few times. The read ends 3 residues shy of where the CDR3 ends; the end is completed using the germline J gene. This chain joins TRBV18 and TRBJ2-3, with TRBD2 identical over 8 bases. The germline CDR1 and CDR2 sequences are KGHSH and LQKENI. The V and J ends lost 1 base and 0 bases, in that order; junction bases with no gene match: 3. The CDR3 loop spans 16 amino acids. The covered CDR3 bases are TGTGCCAGCTCACCACTTTCTAGCGGGAGCACAGATACG. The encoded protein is CASSPLSSGSTDT. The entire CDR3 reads CASSPLSSGSTDTQYF.

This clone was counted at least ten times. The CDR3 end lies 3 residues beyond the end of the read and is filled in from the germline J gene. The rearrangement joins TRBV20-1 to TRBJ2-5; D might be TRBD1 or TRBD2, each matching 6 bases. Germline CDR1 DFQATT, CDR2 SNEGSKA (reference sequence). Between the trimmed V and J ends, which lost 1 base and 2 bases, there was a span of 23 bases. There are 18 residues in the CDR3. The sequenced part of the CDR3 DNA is TGCAGTGCTAGAGGCGGAGGGAGGAGACAGGTCCTTCAAGAGACC. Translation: CSARGGGRRQVLQET. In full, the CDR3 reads CSARGGGRRQVLQETQYF.

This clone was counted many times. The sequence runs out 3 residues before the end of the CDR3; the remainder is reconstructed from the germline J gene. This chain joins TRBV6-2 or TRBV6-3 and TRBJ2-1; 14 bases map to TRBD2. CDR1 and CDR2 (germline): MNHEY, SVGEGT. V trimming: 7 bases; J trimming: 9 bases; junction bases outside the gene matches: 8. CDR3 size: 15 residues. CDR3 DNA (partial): TGTGCCAGCACAGGGACTAGCGGGAGCGGGAGTGAG. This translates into CASTGTSGSGSE. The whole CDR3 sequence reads CASTGTSGSGSEQFF.

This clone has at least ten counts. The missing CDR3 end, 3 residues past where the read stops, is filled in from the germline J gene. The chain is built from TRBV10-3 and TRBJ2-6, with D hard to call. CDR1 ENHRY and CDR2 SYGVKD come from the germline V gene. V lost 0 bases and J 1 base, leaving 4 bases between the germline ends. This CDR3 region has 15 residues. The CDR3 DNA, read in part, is TGTGCCATCAGTGAGTCAGGGTCTGGGGCCAACGTC. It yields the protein CAISESGSGANV. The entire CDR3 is CAISESGSGANVLTF.

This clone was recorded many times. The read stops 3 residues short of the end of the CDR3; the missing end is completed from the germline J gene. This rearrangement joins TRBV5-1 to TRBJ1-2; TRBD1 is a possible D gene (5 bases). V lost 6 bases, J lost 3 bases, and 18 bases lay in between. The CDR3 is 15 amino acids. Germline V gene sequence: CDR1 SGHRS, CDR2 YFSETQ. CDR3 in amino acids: CASTPLTGRDYGYTF. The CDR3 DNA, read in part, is TGCGCCAGCACCCCTTTGACCGGCAGGGACTATGGC.

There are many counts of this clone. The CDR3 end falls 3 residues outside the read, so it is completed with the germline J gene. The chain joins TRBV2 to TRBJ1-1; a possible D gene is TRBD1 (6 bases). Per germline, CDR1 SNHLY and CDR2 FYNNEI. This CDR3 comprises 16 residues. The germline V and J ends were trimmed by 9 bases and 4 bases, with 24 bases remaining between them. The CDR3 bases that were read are TGTGCCAGGGAGGGGAGAGTGGGCCAGGGGCCCACTGAA. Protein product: CAREGRVGQGPTE. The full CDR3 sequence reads CAREGRVGQGPTEAFF.

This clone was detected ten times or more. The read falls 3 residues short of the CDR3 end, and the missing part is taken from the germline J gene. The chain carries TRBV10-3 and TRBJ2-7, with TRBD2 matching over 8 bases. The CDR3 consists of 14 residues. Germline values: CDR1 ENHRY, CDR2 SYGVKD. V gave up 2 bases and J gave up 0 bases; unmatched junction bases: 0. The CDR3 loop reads CAISESGSSYEQYF. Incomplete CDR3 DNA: TGTGCCATCAGTGAGAGCGGGAGCTCCTACGAG.

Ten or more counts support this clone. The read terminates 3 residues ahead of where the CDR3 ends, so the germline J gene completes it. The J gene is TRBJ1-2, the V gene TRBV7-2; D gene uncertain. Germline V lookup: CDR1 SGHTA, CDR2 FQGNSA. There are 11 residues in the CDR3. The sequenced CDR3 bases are TGTGCCAGCACCTCAGGAGGGGGC. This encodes CASTSGGG. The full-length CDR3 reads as CASTSGGGYTF.

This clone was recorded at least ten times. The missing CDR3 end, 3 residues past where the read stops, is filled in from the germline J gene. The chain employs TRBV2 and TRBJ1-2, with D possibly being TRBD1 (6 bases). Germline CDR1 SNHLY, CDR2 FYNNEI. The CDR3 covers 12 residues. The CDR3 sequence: CASRQGVEGYTF. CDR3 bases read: TGTGCCAGCAGACAGGGAGTAGAAGGC.

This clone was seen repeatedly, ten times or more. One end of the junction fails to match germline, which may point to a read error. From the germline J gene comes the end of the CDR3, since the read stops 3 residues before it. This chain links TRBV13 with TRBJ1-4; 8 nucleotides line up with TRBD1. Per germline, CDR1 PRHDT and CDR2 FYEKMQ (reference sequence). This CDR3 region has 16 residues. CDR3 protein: CASSLGQGQFHEKLFF. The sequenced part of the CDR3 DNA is TGTGCCAGCAGCCTAGGACAGGGACAATTTCATGAAAAA.

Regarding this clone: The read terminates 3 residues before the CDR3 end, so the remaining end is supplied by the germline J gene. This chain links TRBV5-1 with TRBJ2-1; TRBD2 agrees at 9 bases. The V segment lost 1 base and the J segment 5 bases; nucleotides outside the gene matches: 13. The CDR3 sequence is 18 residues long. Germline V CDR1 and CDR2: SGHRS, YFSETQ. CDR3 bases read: TGCGCCAGCAGCTTGCCCAAGCCCGGACTAGCGTTGGACAATGAG. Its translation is CASSLPKPGLALDNE. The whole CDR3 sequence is CASSLPKPGLALDNEQFF.